There are a few counts of the clone carrying this TCR beta chain. As yet, its antigen is unknown. Each CDR3 protein is one row after TCRdb ran MiXCR on the RT-PCR reads. The sample includes hundreds of thousands of distinct CDR3 sequences, less than 20% of them seen just once. The sample originates from a study of response to subunit inactivated influenza vaccine. Findings and caveats of the study: After each seasonal influenza vaccination, few new T cells are recruited, the authors suggested.

The CDR3 extends over 13 amino acids. Germline CDR1 reads MDHEN; CDR2 reads SYDVKM. Trimming cost V 2 bases and J 13 bases, with 16 bases left between them. The TCR was taken from a man over 45 who received an inactivated influenza vaccine. This specimen was PBMCs from blood, taken roughly 5 days after vaccination. The gene calls are TRBV28 and TRBJ2-3; no clear D. This CDR3 reads CASSLSGTTEKYF. The CDR3 bases are TGTGCCAGCAGTTTAAGTGGCACCACAGAGAAGTATTTT.